The T cell receptor (beta chain) under discussion was sequenced for a study of early T cells in non-severe SARS-CoV-2 infection. Across the study: Chains were unpaired, as sequencing was done on bulk RNA from unsorted whole blood.

The TCR library protocol was used to attach unique molecular identifiers. These identifiers were attached to individual cDNA molecules. One entry per CDR3 protein results from TCRdb running MiXCR on the 5' RACE reads. The sample shows 70,000 to 85,000 distinct CDR3 sequences, 9% to 14% of them seen only once. To note about this clonotype: Its antigen is not known.

Germline V gene sequence: CDR1 SGHVS, CDR2 FNYEAQ. The CDR3 runs 15 residues. The trim removed 1 base at V and 3 bases at J, leaving 0 bases unmatched. Study conclusions and caveats: VDJdb-based matching was biased toward anti-spike CD8 responses and missed private and CD4 specificities.

Sequencing was performed on whole blood. This chain uses TRBV7-6 with TRBJ2-2; 9 nucleotides line up with TRBD1. This clonotype originated in an adult who was a healthcare worker with PCR-confirmed SARS-CoV-2 infection or an uninfected control (not recorded which). The CDR3 region has the DNA TGTGCCAGCAGCTTAGGGACAGGGGACACCGGGGAGCTGTTTTTT. Encoded protein: CASSLGTGDTGELFF.